These T cell receptor beta chains were read from a single sample in a study of shared clonotypes between healthy human individuals. Profiled with immunoSEQ multiplex PCR; TCRdb holds only in-frame clones, not every one. The table has millions of clones, 85% to 95% seen once. The sequencing input was naive CD8+ T cells from PBMCs. Receptors originate from a man aged 18 to 29 in good health. Some clones in this sample may be carry-over from other donors' samples. CDR3s include the opening cysteine and the closing phenylalanine or tryptophan. The D gene is left open where the match is weak. Clone size is stated in some rows and not others, as once, few, many or a class when expanded.

cdr3_nt cdr3_aa clone_size v_call d_call j_call cdr3_length
TGTGCCAGCACAGACGGGGGCGATGGCTACACCTTC CASTDGGDGYTF few TRBV6-6 - TRBJ1-2 12
TGTGCCAGCAGTGTCAGGGGCTCCTACGAGCAGTACTTC CASSVRGSYEQYF - TRBV28 - TRBJ2-7 13
TGTGCCAGCAGCCTTAGCCCCGGAGGAAACACCATATATTTT CASSLSPGGNTIYF - TRBV14 - TRBJ1-3 14
TGTGCCAGCAGCCCCGTCGGCCCCGGGAACACTGAAGCTTTCTTT CASSPVGPGNTEAFF - TRBV11-2 - TRBJ1-1 15
TGTGCCAGCAGACCTGGGACAGGAGAAATGAACACTGAAGCTTTCTTT CASRPGTGEMNTEAFF once TRBV28 TRBD1 TRBJ1-1 16
TGCGCCAGCAGCACCCACAGAGTGGGCCGCGACAATGAGCAGTTCTTC CASSTHRVGRDNEQFF - TRBV4-1 - TRBJ2-1 16
TGCGCCAGCAGCCATGGGGCCGGGAGATCCTACGAGCAGTACTTC CASSHGAGRSYEQYF - TRBV4-1 - TRBJ2-7 15
TGTGCCACCTCCCCACCGGGACTAGCAATTACCTACAATGAGCAGTTCTTC CATSPPGLAITYNEQFF - TRBV28 TRBD2 TRBJ2-1 17
TGTGCCAGCAGTTCCGGACAGGCCCAAGAGACCCAGTACTTC CASSSGQAQETQYF - TRBV27 TRBD1 TRBJ2-5 14
TGTGCCAGCAGTTTTCAGTACCTAGCCCCGGCCTACGAGCAGTACTTC CASSFQYLAPAYEQYF - TRBV27 - TRBJ2-7 16
TGTGCCAGCAGTTTACGGCAGAGCTACGAGCAGTACTTC CASSLRQSYEQYF - TRBV27 - TRBJ2-7 13
TGTGCCAGCAGCCACCGACTAGCGGGAGGTGACAATGAGCAGTTCTTC CASSHRLAGGDNEQFF once TRBV14 TRBD2 TRBJ2-1 16
TGTGCCAGCAGCTTGCGGGAGGGCCCCGGGGAGCTGTTTTTT CASSLREGPGELFF - TRBV11-2 TRBD2 TRBJ2-2 14
TGCAGCGTCACAGGGGGCGAGCAGTACTTC CSVTGGEQYF - TRBV29-1 TRBD1 TRBJ2-7 10
TGTGCCAGCAGCTTGAAGGTGGGAGCCAAAAACATTCAGTACTTC CASSLKVGAKNIQYF - TRBV5-8 - TRBJ2-4 15
TGTGCCAGCAGCTTAGATAGGACAGCTGAAGCTTTCTTT CASSLDRTAEAFF - TRBV7-8 - TRBJ1-1 13
TGCACCAGCAGCCAAGATGAGAGGACAGCGCAAGATGGCTACACCTTC CTSSQDERTAQDGYTF - TRBV1 - TRBJ1-2 16
TGCAGCGTGGGGCCTTGGGGCAGGGAGGACTATGGCTACACCTTC CSVGPWGREDYGYTF - TRBV29-1 - TRBJ1-2 15